A single count supports the clone carrying this TCR beta chain. Its antigen remains unknown. This record belongs to a study of cytomegalovirus exposure and HLA in healthy donors. Germline V gives CDR1 SGHTA, CDR2 FQGNSA. This CDR3 comprises 13 residues. V lost 5 bases to trimming and J lost 5 bases; unmatched junction nucleotides: 5. Study results and caveats: Several top significant clusters appeared, in a later analysis, to be linked to common viral pathogens. Rare TCR sequences dominated, though some public TCRs recurred in many donors. Differences between HLA loci emerged in a later analysis of TCR association rates, with DRB1 most and HLA-C fewest.

Samples came from healthy bone marrow donors. This PCR relied on a set of 60 Vbeta primers and 13 Jbeta primers. Using immunoSEQ multiplex PCR, the repertoire was profiled, and TCRdb retains in-frame clones only, with some absent. This sample yields 220,000 or so clones, of which approximately 79% are seen a single time; about 1.5% belongs to the top ten. The specimen sequenced was PBMCs. This chain uses TRBV7-2 with TRBJ2-5, with TRBD1 matching over 7 bases. The source of this sequence is a middle-aged man in good health and CMV-seronegative. The CDR3 region is CASSPGQLETQYF. CDR3 nucleotide sequence: TGTGCCAGCAGCCCGGGACAGTTGGAGACCCAGTACTTC.